Each of the 24 T cell receptor beta chains below was sequenced from the same sample in a study of radiation and T cells in renal cell carcinoma. The method was immunoSEQ multiplex PCR; TCRdb's version includes in-frame clones alone and lacks a portion of them. Altogether about 150,000 clones are present, about 87% being singletons, with the ten largest covering 10% to 15%. Noted time point: blood 2 weeks post-SBRT. This sample's treatment: 15 Gy SBRT to primary tumor, nephrectomy 4 weeks later. The material sequenced was blood, taken from a patient whose treatment included radiotherapy and nephrectomy. These TCRs come from a woman in her 50s with renal cell carcinoma.

This clone was detected once. The V and J genes are TRBV19 and TRBJ1-6; tentatively, D is TRBD1 (5 bases). Trimming removed 6 bases at V and 10 bases at J, with 16 bases between. Germline CDR1 reads LNHDA; CDR2 reads SQIVND (reference sequence). The CDR3 consists of 14 residues. The DNA for the CDR3 is TGTGCCAGTAGAGAGACAGTGAACTTCTCACCCCTCCACTTT. Translating it yields CASRETVNFSPLHF.

This sequence joins TRBV6-4 and TRBJ1-1, with D uncertain. Trimming left V 7 bases short and J 3 bases short, with 18 bases between. The CDR3 totals 15 residues. Germline CDR1 reads MRHNA; CDR2 reads SNTAGT. CDR3 in DNA: TGTGCCAGCAAAGACCACCGAGAGACCTACACTGAAGCTTTCTTT. This encodes CASKDHRETYTEAFF.

The table lists this clone with a few counts. The chain couples TRBV6-1 to TRBJ1-2; D ambiguous. Germline loops: CDR1 MNHNS, CDR2 SASEGT. Trimming pared 1 base from V and 4 bases from J, leaving 1 base between. This CDR3 contains 11 residues. CDR3 DNA sequence: TGTGCCAGCAGTGAAGGCTATGGCTACACCTTC. Encoded protein: CASSEGYGYTF.

As concerns this clone: This may be a read error, as it is one base from a much larger clone. This CDR3 is also generated by other DNA sequences in the sample. V usage is TRBV7-2 and J usage is TRBJ2-5; tentative D call: TRBD2 (7 bases). Trimming cost V 0 bases and J 5 bases, with 10 bases left between them. CDR3 length: 14 residues. From germline, CDR1 is SGHTA and CDR2 FQGNSA. The CDR3 sequence: CASSLAGGLETQYF. The CDR3 nucleotides read TGTGCCAGCAGCTTAGCGGGGGGGCTTGAGACCCAGTACTTC.

The chain uses TRBV7-6 and TRBJ2-5; D is perhaps TRBD2 (6 bases). The CDR3 length is 17 residues. The ends were cut back, 2 bases at V and 5 bases at J, with 21 bases in the middle. The germline gives CDR1 SGHVS, CDR2 FNYEAQ. CDR3 coding DNA: TGTGCCAGCAGCTTACGGGGGATGACAGTCCTCGGGGAGACCCAGTACTTC. This gives the protein CASSLRGMTVLGETQYF.

This clone was recorded only once. The rearrangement uses TRBV14 and TRBJ2-5; D may correspond to TRBD1 or TRBD2 (6 bases each). The V end was cut by 1 base, the J end by 5 bases, with 14 bases between. Germline-derived CDR1 and CDR2 are SGHDN and FVKESK. The CDR3 runs to 15 residues. CDR3 protein: CASSQAGARGETQYF. Here the CDR3 DNA reads TGTGCCAGCAGCCAAGCGGGGGCTCGGGGGGAGACCCAGTACTTC.

There are a few counts of this clone. The rearrangement uses TRBV15 and TRBJ2-6; D may be TRBD2 (6 bases). CDR1 is LNHNV and CDR2 is YYDKDF in the germline V gene (reference sequence). The CDR3 covers 18 residues. V lost 5 bases and J lost 0, with 17 bases in between. CDR3 amino acids: CATSPSGRLDSGANVLTF. The CDR3 DNA reads as TGTGCCACCAGCCCCTCAGGGAGGCTTGACTCTGGGGCCAACGTCCTGACTTTC.

The CDR3 reads CASSLSVGVYHEQYF. CDR3 DNA sequence: TGTGCCAGCAGCTTATCGGTTGGGGTGTACCACGAGCAGTACTTC. This sequence joins TRBV7-2 and TRBJ2-7; D is unclear. With 2 bases removed from V and 5 bases from J, the gap between germline ends came to 16 bases. Per germline, CDR1 SGHTA and CDR2 FQGNSA. This CDR3 spans 15 amino acids.

V and J are TRBV5-1 and TRBJ2-7; 9 positions match TRBD1. CDR1 is SGHRS and CDR2 is YFSETQ in the germline V gene. The J segment lost 6 bases and the V segment lost 5 bases, leaving 12 bases of the junction unmatched. CDR3 length: 15 amino acids. The CDR3 coding sequence is TGCGCCAGCAGTCGGATACAGGGGGCATTGGGCGAGCAGTACTTC. Amino acids: CASSRIQGALGEQYF.

This rearrangement joins TRBV19 to TRBJ2-1, with a possible D match to TRBD2 (7 bases). The germline gives CDR1 LNHDA, CDR2 SQIVND (reference sequence). The CDR3 runs 13 residues. The V gene lost 8 bases and the J gene lost 8 bases, with 16 bases spanning the gap. The CDR3 nucleotides read TGTGCCAGTGGGGAGGGGGAGTGGGATGAGCAGTTCTTC. Translated: CASGEGEWDEQFF.

This sequence joins TRBV7-9 and TRBJ1-3, with D unclear. CDR3 length: 15 residues. The germline V and J ends were trimmed by 5 bases and 4 bases, with 15 bases remaining between them. The germline V gene encodes CDR1 SEHNR and CDR2 FQNEAQ (reference sequence). CDR3 in DNA: TGTGCCAGCAGCCTCCGGGAGGACCTGGGAAACACCATATATTTT. This sequence encodes CASSLREDLGNTIYF.

This sequence joins TRBV6-1 and TRBJ2-1; maybe TRBD1 (5 bases). The CDR3 extends over 14 amino acids. The ends were cut back, 6 bases at V and 1 base at J, with 10 bases in the middle. CDR1 is MNHNS, CDR2 SASEGT, per germline. The CDR3 bases are TGTGCCAGCAGGACACAGGTTTCCTACAATGAGCAGTTCTTC. Amino acid sequence: CASRTQVSYNEQFF.

The chain combines TRBV19 with TRBJ2-3; maybe TRBD2 (7 bases). This CDR3 contains 14 residues. V was shortened by 4 bases and J by 3 bases, with 11 bases between the two germline ends. Germline CDR1 is LNHDA and CDR2 is SQIVND (reference sequence). The CDR3 loop is CASSRGGRTDTQYF. CDR3 nucleotides: TGTGCCAGTAGTAGGGGGGGCAGGACAGATACGCAGTATTTT.

The rearrangement uses TRBV7-8 and TRBJ1-1; no reliable D call. The V and J ends lost 1 base and 1 base respectively, with 10 bases between them. This CDR3 spans 15 amino acids. The germline V gene encodes CDR1 SGHVS and CDR2 FQNEAQ. The DNA for the CDR3 is TGTGCCAGCAGCTTAGGGTTGCGGGGGAACACTGAAGCTTTCTTT. Its translation is CASSLGLRGNTEAFF. Full variable domain (missing parts from reference TRBV7-8 and TRBJ1-1): GAGVSQSPRYKVAKRGQDVALRCDPISGHVSLFWYQQALGQGPEFLTYFQNEAQLDKSGLPSDRFFAERPEGSVSTLKIQRTQQEDSAVYLCASSLGLRGNTEAFFGQGTRLTVV.

The rearrangement joins TRBV7-6 to TRBJ2-3; D remains unclear. The CDR3 totals 15 residues. Germline CDR1 and CDR2: SGHVS and FNYEAQ. With 5 bases removed from V and 1 base from J, the gap between germline ends came to 13 bases. CDR3 bases: TGTGCCAGCAGCCCAAAGTCCTCTGGCACAGATACGCAGTATTTT. Translated, it gives CASSPKSSGTDTQYF.

This chain connects TRBV7-8 to TRBJ1-2; D not certain. CDR1 SGHVS and CDR2 FQNEAQ come from the germline V gene. The germline V and J ends were trimmed by 0 bases and 10 bases, with 15 bases remaining between them. The CDR3 extends over 14 amino acids. The CDR3 bases are TGTGCCAGCAGCTTAGCGGGCTTCATACGTGACTACACCTTC. Its protein product is CASSLAGFIRDYTF.

J is TRBJ2-1 and V is TRBV6-5; TRBD2 agrees at 10 bases. The CDR3 is 16 amino acids. The germline CDR1 and CDR2 sequences are MNHEY and SVGAGI. The V segment lost 4 bases and the J segment 4 bases; nucleotides outside the gene matches: 7. CDR3 residues: CASSSLNSGGYNEQFF. The CDR3 bases are TGTGCCAGCAGTTCTCTGAATAGCGGGGGGTACAATGAGCAGTTCTTC.

The V call is TRBV7-6, the J call TRBJ1-5; D might be TRBD1 (5 bases). The CDR3 covers 13 residues. Germline lookup yields CDR1 SGHVS and CDR2 FNYEAQ. Trimming left V 4 bases short and J 5 bases short, with 9 bases between. The CDR3 protein is CASSSRGDQPQHF. The CDR3 nucleotides read TGTGCCAGCAGCTCGCGAGGGGATCAGCCCCAGCATTTT.

The CDR3 sequence is CASSEPGLVRYTF. The DNA of the CDR3 is TGTGCCAGCAGTGAACCCGGACTCGTACGCTACACCTTC. V is TRBV25-1 and J is TRBJ1-2; D call uncertain. V lost 2 bases to trimming and J lost 9 bases, with 13 bases between them. CDR1 is MGHDK, CDR2 SYGVNS, per germline. The CDR3 has 13 residues.

V and J are TRBV7-9 and TRBJ1-1; D gene unclear. The CDR3 is 12 amino acids. Trimming took 2 bases from V and 8 from J, leaving 9 bases between them. Germline V gene lookup returns CDR1 SEHNR and CDR2 FQNEAQ (reference sequence). The CDR3 DNA reads as TGTGCCAGCAGCTTAACAATAGAAGAAGCTTTCTTT. Protein sequence: CASSLTIEEAFF.

This rearrangement joins TRBV15 to TRBJ1-4; 7 bases agree with TRBD1. Germline loops: CDR1 LNHNV, CDR2 YYDKDF (reference sequence). The V and J ends lost 1 base and 3 bases, in that order; junction bases with no gene match: 11. This CDR3 is built from 18 residues. The CDR3 sequence is CATSRGGGGVGANEKLFF. The CDR3 bases are TGTGCCACCAGCAGAGGGGGAGGGGGCGTTGGAGCTAATGAAAAACTGTTTTTT.

This rearrangement joins TRBV7-8 to TRBJ1-1, with a tentative D call TRBD1 (6 bases). The CDR3 contains 14 residues. Germline V gives CDR1 SGHVS, CDR2 FQNEAQ. Trimming cost V 1 base and J 5 bases, with 11 bases left between them. This chain's CDR3 is CASSLETGRTEAFF. The CDR3 DNA reads as TGTGCCAGCAGCTTAGAAACAGGGAGGACTGAAGCTTTCTTT.

V is TRBV7-2 and J is TRBJ1-1; possible D gene TRBD1, 6 bases. Trimming shortened V by 11 bases and J by 0 bases, and 13 bases separated the two germline ends. CDR1 is SGHTA, CDR2 FQGNSA, per germline. The CDR3 length is 13 residues. The CDR3 DNA is TGTGCCTCCCGGGGGGGCCTGAACACTGAAGCTTTCTTT. It specifies CASRGGLNTEAFF.

The chain carries TRBV28 and TRBJ2-1; a possible D gene is TRBD1 (6 bases). The germline V gene has CDR1 MDHEN and CDR2 SYDVKM. This CDR3 contains 15 residues. Trimming cost V 3 bases and J 5 bases, with 14 bases left between them. The DNA of the CDR3 is TGTGCCAGCAGTTTTGAACAGGGTGTGGACAATGAGCAGTTCTTC. The encoded protein is CASSFEQGVDNEQFF.